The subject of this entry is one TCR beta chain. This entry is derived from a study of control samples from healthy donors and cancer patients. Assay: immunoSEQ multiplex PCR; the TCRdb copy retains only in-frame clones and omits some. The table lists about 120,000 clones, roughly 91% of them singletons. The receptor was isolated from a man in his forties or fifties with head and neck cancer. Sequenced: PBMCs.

The CDR3 nucleotides read TGTGCCAGTAAGAGGTCGGGCCCGACCGGAGAGACCCAGTACTTC. Amino acid sequence: CASKRSGPTGETQYF. The chain links TRBV19 to TRBJ2-5, with D unclear. The CDR3 is made up of 15 amino acids. V gave up 7 bases and J gave up 4 bases, with 19 bases separating them. The germline V gene encodes CDR1 LNHDA and CDR2 SQIVND (reference sequence).